Below, one T cell receptor (beta chain) is given with its context. Its target is not known. Clinical Activity Scores of at least 3, NOSPECS grades of at least 4 and durations under 3 months characterized ophthalmopathy patients. The authors took PBMCs from roughly 9.5 ml fresh peripheral blood. This sample was included in a study of T cells in Graves' hyperthyroidism and ophthalmopathy. Study as a whole: Staff took peripheral blood when the initial diagnosis was made, before any treatment began. Study-level points and caveats: Among clonotypes expanded in thyroid above 0.001, most were also found in blood.

Germline CDR1 reads LNHDA; CDR2 reads SQIVND (reference sequence). The CDR3 contains 15 residues. V lost 3 bases, J lost 6 bases, and 10 bases stayed unmatched. Authors of the study amplified TCR beta CDR3 regions from RNA transcripts. An initial round of RT-PCR targeting the TCR CDR3 relied on the HTBI primer set. One entry per CDR3 protein, called by TCRdb with MiXCR from the multiplex PCR reads. The table has about half a million distinct CDR3 sequences, around a quarter seen once; the top ten hold around 10%. Sequenced material: blood. This TCR came from a woman in her 30s with Graves' ophthalmopathy. The V call is TRBV19, the J call TRBJ1-2, with TRBD1 matching 7 bases. The DNA of the CDR3 is TGTGCCAGTAGTATCGCGGGGACAGCGAGGCATGGCTACACCTTC. This encodes CASSIAGTARHGYTF.